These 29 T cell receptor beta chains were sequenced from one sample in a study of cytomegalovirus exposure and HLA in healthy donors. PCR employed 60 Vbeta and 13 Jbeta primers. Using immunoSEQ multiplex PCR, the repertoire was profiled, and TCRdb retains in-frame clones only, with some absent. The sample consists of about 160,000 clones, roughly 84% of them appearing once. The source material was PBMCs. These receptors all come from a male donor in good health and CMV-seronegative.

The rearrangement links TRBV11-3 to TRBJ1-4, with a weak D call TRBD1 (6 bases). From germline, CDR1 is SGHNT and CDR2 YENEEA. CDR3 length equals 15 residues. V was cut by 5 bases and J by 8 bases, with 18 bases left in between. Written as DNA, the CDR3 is TGTGCCAGCAGCCCCGGGGGGGGCTATGGAGAAAAACTGTTTTTT. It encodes CASSPGGGYGEKLFF.

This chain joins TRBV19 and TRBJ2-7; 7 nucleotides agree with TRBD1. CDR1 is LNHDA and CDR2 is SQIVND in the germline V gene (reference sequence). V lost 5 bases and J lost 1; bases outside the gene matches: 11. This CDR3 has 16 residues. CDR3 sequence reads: CASSASTGQGSYEQYF. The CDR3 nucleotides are TGTGCCAGTAGTGCCTCGACAGGGCAGGGGTCCTACGAGCAGTACTTC.

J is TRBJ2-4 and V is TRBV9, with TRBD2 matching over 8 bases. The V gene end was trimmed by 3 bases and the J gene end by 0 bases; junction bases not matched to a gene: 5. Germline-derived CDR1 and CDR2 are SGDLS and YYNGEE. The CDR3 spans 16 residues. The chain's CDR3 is CASSDERERAKNIQYF. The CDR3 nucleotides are TGTGCCAGCAGCGACGAGCGGGAGAGAGCCAAAAACATTCAGTACTTC.

The CDR3 region is CASGDRVAYGYTF. CDR3 coding DNA: TGTGCCAGTGGGGACAGGGTCGCCTATGGCTACACCTTC. J is TRBJ1-2 and V is TRBV19, with 9 bases identical to TRBD1. CDR1 and CDR2 (germline): LNHDA, SQIVND (reference sequence). Losses at the gene ends were 8 bases for V and 4 bases for J; bases not matched to a gene: 5. This CDR3 region has 13 residues.

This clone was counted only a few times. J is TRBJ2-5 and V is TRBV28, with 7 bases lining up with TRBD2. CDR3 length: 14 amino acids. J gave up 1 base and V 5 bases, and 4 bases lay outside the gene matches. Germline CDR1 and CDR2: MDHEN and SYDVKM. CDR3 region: CASSGSGIQETQYF. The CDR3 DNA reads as TGTGCCAGCAGTGGGAGCGGGATCCAAGAGACCCAGTACTTC.

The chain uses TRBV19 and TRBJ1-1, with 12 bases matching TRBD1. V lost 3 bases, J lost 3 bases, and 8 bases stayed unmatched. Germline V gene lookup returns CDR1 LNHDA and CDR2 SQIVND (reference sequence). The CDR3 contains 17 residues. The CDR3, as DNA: TGTGCCAGTAGTATCCCGGGACAGGGGGCTAAGGACACTGAAGCTTTCTTT. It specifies CASSIPGQGAKDTEAFF.

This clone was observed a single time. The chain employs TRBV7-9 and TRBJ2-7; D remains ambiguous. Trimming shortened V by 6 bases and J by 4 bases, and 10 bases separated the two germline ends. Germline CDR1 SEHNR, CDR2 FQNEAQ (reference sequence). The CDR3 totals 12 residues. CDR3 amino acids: CASSPRSYEQYF. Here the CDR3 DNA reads TGTGCCAGCAGTCCTCGTTCGTACGAGCAGTACTTC.

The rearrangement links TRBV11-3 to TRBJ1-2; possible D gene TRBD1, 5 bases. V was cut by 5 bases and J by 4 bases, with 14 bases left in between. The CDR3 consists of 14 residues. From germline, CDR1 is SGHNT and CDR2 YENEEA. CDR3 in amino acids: CASSATGSGYGYTF. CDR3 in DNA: TGTGCCAGCAGCGCCACAGGCAGTGGCTATGGCTACACCTTC.

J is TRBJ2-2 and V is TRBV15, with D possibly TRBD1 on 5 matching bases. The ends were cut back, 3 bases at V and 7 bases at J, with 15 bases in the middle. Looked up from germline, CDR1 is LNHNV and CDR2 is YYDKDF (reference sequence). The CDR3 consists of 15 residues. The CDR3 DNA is TGTGCCACCAGCAGTGGGGTAGGGGCGAGCGGGGAGCTGTTTTTT. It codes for CATSSGVGASGELFF. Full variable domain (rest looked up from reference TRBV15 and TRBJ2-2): DAMVIQNPRYQVTQFGKPVTLSCSQTLNHNVMYWYQQKSSQAPKLLFHYYDKDFNNEADTPDNFQSRRPNTSFCFLDIRSPGLGDTAMYLCATSSGVGASGELFFGEGSRLTVL.

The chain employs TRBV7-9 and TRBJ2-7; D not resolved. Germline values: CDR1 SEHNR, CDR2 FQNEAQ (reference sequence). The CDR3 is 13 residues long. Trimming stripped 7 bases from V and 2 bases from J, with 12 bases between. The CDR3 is CASNLAATYEQYF. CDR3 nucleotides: TGTGCCAGCAACCTGGCGGCCACCTACGAGCAGTACTTC.

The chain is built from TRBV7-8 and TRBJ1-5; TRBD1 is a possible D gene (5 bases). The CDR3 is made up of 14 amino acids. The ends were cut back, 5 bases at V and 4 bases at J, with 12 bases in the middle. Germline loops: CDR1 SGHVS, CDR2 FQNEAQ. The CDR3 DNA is TGTGCCAGCAGCCCGCCAGGGTCGAATCAGCCCCAGCATTTT. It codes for CASSPPGSNQPQHF. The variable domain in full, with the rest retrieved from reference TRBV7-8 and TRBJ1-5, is GAGVSQSPRYKVAKRGQDVALRCDPISGHVSLFWYQQALGQGPEFLTYFQNEAQLDKSGLPSDRFFAERPEGSVSTLKIQRTQQEDSAVYLCASSPPGSNQPQHFGDGTRLSIL.

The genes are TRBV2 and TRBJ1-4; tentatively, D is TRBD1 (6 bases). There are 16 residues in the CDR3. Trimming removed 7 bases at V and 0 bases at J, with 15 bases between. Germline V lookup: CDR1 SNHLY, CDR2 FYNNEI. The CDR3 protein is CASTKGGGATNEKLFF. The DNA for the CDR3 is TGTGCCAGCACCAAAGGGGGGGGTGCAACTAATGAAAAACTGTTTTTT.

CDR3 in amino acids: CASSLPRTGPPYEQYF. CDR3 DNA sequence: TGTGCCAGCAGTTTACCAAGGACAGGGCCCCCCTACGAGCAGTACTTC. This chain links TRBV28 with TRBJ2-7; 8 bases fit TRBD1. This CDR3 contains 16 residues. After removal of 2 bases from V and 2 bases from J, the junction contained 8 bases not matched to a gene. Germline V gene sequence: CDR1 MDHEN, CDR2 SYDVKM.

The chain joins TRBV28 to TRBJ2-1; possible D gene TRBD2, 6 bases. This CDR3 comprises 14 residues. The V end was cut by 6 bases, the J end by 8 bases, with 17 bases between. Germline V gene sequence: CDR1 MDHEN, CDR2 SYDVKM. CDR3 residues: CASSQGLRAYEQFF. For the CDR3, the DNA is TGTGCCAGCAGCCAGGGACTCCGGGCGTATGAGCAGTTCTTC.

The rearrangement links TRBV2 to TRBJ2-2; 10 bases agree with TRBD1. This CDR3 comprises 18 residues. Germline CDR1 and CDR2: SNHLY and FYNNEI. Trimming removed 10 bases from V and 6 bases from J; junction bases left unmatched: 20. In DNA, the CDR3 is TGTGCCACTCCCAGGCTTGCGGGACAGGGGAAATGGGCCGGGGAGCTGTTTTTT. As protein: CATPRLAGQGKWAGELFF.

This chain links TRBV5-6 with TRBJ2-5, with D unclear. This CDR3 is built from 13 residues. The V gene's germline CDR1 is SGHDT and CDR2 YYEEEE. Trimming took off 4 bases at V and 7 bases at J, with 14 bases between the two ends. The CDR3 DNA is TGTGCCAGCAGCCCCACCCCCCCAGTGACCCAGTACTTC. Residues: CASSPTPPVTQYF. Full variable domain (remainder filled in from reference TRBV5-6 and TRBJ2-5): DAGVTQSPTHLIKTRGQQVTLRCSPKSGHDTVSWYQQALGQGPQFIFQYYEEEERQRGNFPDRFSGHQFPNYSSELNVNALLLGDSALYLCASSPTPPVTQYFGPGTRLLVL.

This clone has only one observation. This CDR3 is CASRLLGRRNTEAFF. The CDR3 DNA reads TGCGCCAGCCGTTTACTCGGGAGGCGGAACACTGAAGCTTTCTTT. The chain carries TRBV4-1 and TRBJ1-1; D is ambiguous. CDR3 length: 15 amino acids. CDR1 is MGHRA, CDR2 YSYEKL, per germline. Trimming left V 8 bases short and J 1 base short, with 17 bases between.

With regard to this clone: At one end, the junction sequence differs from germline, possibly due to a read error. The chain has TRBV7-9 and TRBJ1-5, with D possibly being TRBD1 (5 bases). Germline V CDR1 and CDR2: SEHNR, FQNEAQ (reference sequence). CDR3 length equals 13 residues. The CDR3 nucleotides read TGTTCCAGCAACTCCGGGGGGAATCAGCCCCAGCATTTT. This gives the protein CSSNSGGNQPQHF.

CDR3 sequence reads: CASSIGDRVSYEQYF. The DNA of the CDR3 is TGTGCCAGTAGTATAGGGGACAGGGTTTCCTACGAGCAGTACTTC. This chain uses TRBV19 with TRBJ2-7, with TRBD1 matching over 9 bases. Germline CDR1 and CDR2: LNHDA and SQIVND (reference sequence). V shed 1 base, J shed 1 base, and the junction held 2 bases outside the gene matches. This CDR3 contains 15 residues.

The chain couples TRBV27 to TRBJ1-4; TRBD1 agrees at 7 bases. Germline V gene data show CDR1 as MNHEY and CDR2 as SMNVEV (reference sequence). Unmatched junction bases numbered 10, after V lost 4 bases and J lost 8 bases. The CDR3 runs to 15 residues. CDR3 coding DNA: TGTGCCAGCAGTTCCCTGACAGGGTTTGGGGAAAAACTGTTTTTT. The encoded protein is CASSSLTGFGEKLFF.

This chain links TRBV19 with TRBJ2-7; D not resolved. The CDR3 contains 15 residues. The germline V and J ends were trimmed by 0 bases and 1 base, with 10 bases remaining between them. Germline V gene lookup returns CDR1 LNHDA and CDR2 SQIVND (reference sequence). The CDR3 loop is CASSIDVQASYEQYF. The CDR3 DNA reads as TGTGCCAGTAGTATAGACGTGCAGGCGTCCTACGAGCAGTACTTC. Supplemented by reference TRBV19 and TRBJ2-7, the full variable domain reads DGGITQSPKYLFRKEGQNVTLSCEQNLNHDAMYWYRQDPGQGLRLIYYSQIVNDFQKGDIAEGYSVSREKKESFPLTVTSAQKNPTAFYLCASSIDVQASYEQYFGPGTRLTVT.

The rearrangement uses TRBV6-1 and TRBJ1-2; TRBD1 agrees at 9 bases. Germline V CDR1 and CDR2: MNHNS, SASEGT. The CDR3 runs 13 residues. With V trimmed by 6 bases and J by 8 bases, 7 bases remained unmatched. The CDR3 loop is CASRTGGAGGYTF. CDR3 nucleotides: TGTGCCAGCAGAACAGGGGGCGCGGGAGGCTACACCTTC.

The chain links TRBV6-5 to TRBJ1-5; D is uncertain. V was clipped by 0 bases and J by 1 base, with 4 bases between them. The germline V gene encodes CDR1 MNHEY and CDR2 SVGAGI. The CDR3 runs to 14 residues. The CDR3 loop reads CASSYSGSNQPQHF. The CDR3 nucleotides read TGTGCCAGCAGTTACTCGGGCAGCAATCAGCCCCAGCATTTT.

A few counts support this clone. CDR3 nucleotide sequence: TGTGCCTGGACCATAGGGGCAGATACGCAGTATTTT. Protein product: CAWTIGADTQYF. The chain has TRBV30 and TRBJ2-3; possibly TRBD1 for D (5 bases). The V and J ends lost 4 bases and 4 bases respectively, with 9 bases between them. This CDR3 contains 12 residues. CDR1 is GTSNPN and CDR2 is SVGIG in the germline V gene (reference sequence).

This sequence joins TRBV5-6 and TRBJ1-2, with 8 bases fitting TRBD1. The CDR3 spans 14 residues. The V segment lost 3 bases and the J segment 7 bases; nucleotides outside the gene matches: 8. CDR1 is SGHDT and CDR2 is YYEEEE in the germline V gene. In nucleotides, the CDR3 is TGTGCCAGCAGCTCGACAGGGGAGACGGCTGGCTACACCTTC. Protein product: CASSSTGETAGYTF.

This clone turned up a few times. In DNA, the CDR3 is TGTGCCAGCAGCTTGGGTCCAGGGGCCGGAAAACTGTTTTTT. Translation: CASSLGPGAGKLFF. V is TRBV5-6 and J is TRBJ1-4; D possibly corresponds to TRBD1 (6 bases). Trimming took off 0 bases at V and 10 bases at J, with 13 bases between the two ends. The germline V gene has CDR1 SGHDT and CDR2 YYEEEE. The CDR3 contains 14 residues.

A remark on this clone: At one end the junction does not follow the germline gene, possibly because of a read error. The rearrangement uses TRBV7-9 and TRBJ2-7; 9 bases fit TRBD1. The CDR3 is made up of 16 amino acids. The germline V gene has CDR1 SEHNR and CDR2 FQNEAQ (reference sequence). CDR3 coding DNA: TGTTCCAGCAGCTTCACACCGGGACAGGGTCCATACGAGCAGTACTTC. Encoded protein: CSSSFTPGQGPYEQYF.

CDR3 DNA: TGTGCCAGCAGCTTGGCGGGACAGGTGAACACCGGGGAGCTGTTTTTT. It is translated as CASSLAGQVNTGELFF. J is TRBJ2-2 and V is TRBV5-4; 8 positions match TRBD1. The trim removed 0 bases at V and 1 base at J, leaving 2 bases unmatched. The CDR3 consists of 16 residues. Germline V CDR1 and CDR2: SGHNT, YYREEE (reference sequence).

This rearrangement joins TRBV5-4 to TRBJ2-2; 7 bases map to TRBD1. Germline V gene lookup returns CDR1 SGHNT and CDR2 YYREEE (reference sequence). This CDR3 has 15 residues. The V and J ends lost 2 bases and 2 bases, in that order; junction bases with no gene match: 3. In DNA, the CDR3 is TGTGCCAGCAGCTTACGACAGGGTAACACCGGGGAGCTGTTTTTT. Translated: CASSLRQGNTGELFF.